This TCR beta chain was observed in a study of blood T cell repertoires in COVID-19. The method was immunoSEQ multiplex PCR; TCRdb's version includes in-frame clones alone and lacks a portion of them. The sample carries approximately 61,000 clones, over 80% recorded once. Sequencing used peripheral blood. This TCR was recovered from a man aged 70 or older with acute or convalescent COVID-19.

The CDR3 DNA reads as TGTGCCAGCAGCTTCGGGACAGAGTATGGCTACACCTTC. As protein: CASSFGTEYGYTF. The chain has TRBV5-4 and TRBJ1-2; TRBD1 matches at 7 bases. The ends lost 2 bases at V and 5 bases at J; junction bases unmatched: 3. There are 13 residues in the CDR3. Germline assignment: CDR1 SGHNT and CDR2 YYREEE (reference sequence).